The 3 T cell receptor beta chains below come from one sample, sequenced in a study of T cells in Graves' hyperthyroidism and ophthalmopathy. Amplified TCR beta CDR3 regions derived from RNA transcripts. A set of HTBI primers served as the primers for a first-round RT-PCR of the TCR CDR3. TCRdb redid the calling of the multiplex PCR reads with MiXCR, one entry per CDR3 protein. In the table there are roughly 400,000 distinct CDR3 sequences, more than 13% of which are singletons. Sequenced: blood. These receptors were taken from a man between 45 and 60 years old with Graves' ophthalmopathy.

This clonotype came up many times. CDR3 sequence reads: CASRDRVGGETQYF. In nucleotides, the CDR3 is TGTGCCAGCAGAGACAGGGTGGGTGGAGAGACCCAGTACTTC. This chain joins TRBV12-3 or TRBV12-4 and TRBJ2-5, with TRBD1 matching 7 bases. This CDR3 has 14 amino acids. V lost 6 bases and J lost 4; bases outside the gene matches: 8.

The chain is built from TRBV19 and TRBJ2-1, with 11 bases that match TRBD2. CDR1 is LNHDA, CDR2 SQIVND, per germline (reference sequence). CDR3 length equals 16 residues. Germline trimming cut 1 base from V and 5 bases from J; bases unmatched to any gene: 4. The CDR3 DNA follows: TGTGCCAGTAGTATAGGGACTAGCGGGTCCAACAATGAGCAGTTCTTC. Translating gives CASSIGTSGSNNEQFF.

There are a few counts of this clonotype. The chain combines TRBV19 with TRBJ2-7, with 12 bases lining up with TRBD2. CDR1 and CDR2 (germline): LNHDA, SQIVND (reference sequence). The junction had 6 bases not matched to a gene; V was cut back by 5 bases and J by 7 bases. This CDR3 comprises 14 residues. The CDR3 sequence is CASSGGLAGGEQYF. The CDR3 bases are TGTGCCAGTAGTGGGGGACTAGCGGGCGGAGAGCAGTACTTC.